These 25 T cell receptor beta chains originate from one sample sequenced in a study of shared clonotypes between healthy human individuals. Sequenced by immunoSEQ multiplex PCR; TCRdb stores in-frame clones only, minus some. The data contain about 1.5 million clones, roughly 96% of them singletons. The sample was naive CD4+ T cells sorted from blood. The subset was: CD45RA+ positively selected. The receptors stem from a man between 25 and 39 years old in good health.

The chain uses TRBV18 and TRBJ2-3; possibly TRBD1 for D (6 bases). The CDR3 has 16 residues. Trimming removed 1 base at V and 0 bases at J, with 11 bases between. CDR1 KGHSH and CDR2 LQKENI come from the germline V gene. The CDR3 protein is CASSPRTVPSTDTQYF. CDR3 nucleotides: TGTGCCAGCTCACCACGGACAGTTCCTAGCACAGATACGCAGTATTTT.

This sequence joins TRBV5-4 and TRBJ2-3, with D uncertain. V was trimmed by 0 bases and J by 2 bases, leaving 7 bases between them. Germline CDR1 and CDR2: SGHNT and YYREEE (reference sequence). The CDR3 contains 14 residues. The CDR3 nucleotides read TGTGCCAGCAGCTTGGCCCTTCTCACAGATACGCAGTATTTT. It codes for CASSLALLTDTQYF.

The sample holds one count of this clone. The V call is TRBV5-4, the J call TRBJ2-1; TRBD2 is a possible D gene (7 bases). Looked up from germline, CDR1 is SGHNT and CDR2 is YYREEE (reference sequence). The CDR3 runs 20 residues. Trimming pared 0 bases from V and 1 base from J, leaving 23 bases between. The CDR3 protein is CASSLAGTGSAGVSYNEQFF. CDR3 in DNA: TGTGCCAGCAGCTTGGCAGGTACAGGGAGCGCGGGAGTGTCCTACAATGAGCAGTTCTTC.

This clone was observed a single time. The chain is built from TRBV5-1 and TRBJ2-3, with 8 bases matching TRBD1. The V and J ends lost 1 base and 1 base, in that order; junction bases with no gene match: 2. The CDR3 length is 15 residues. Germline CDR1 reads SGHRS; CDR2 reads YFSETQ. The CDR3 is CASSLKTGGTDTQYF. The CDR3 bases are TGCGCCAGCAGCTTGAAGACAGGGGGCACAGATACGCAGTATTTT.

Only a few counts were recorded for this clone. The chain's CDR3 is CASSSHLLVGHEQFF. The CDR3 coding sequence is TGTGCCAGCAGCTCTCATCTTTTGGTAGGTCATGAGCAGTTCTTC. The genes are TRBV7-9 and TRBJ2-1; no definite D call. From germline, CDR1 is SEHNR and CDR2 FQNEAQ (reference sequence). The CDR3 spans 15 residues. V was trimmed by 4 bases and J by 8 bases, leaving 18 bases between them.

The genes are TRBV30 and TRBJ1-1; TRBD1 matches at 7 bases. Per the germline V gene, CDR1 is GTSNPN and CDR2 is SVGIG (reference sequence). The length of the CDR3 is 16 residues. Trimming removed 3 bases from V and 1 base from J; junction bases left unmatched: 11. Here the CDR3 reads CAWRATGRGANTEAFF. The CDR3 bases are TGTGCCTGGAGGGCGACAGGGCGGGGGGCGAACACTGAAGCTTTCTTT.

A single count supports this clone. Other DNA sequences from this sample encode an identical CDR3 as well. The chain recombines TRBV5-1 with TRBJ2-7; TRBD2 aligns across 11 bases. The ends lost 0 bases at V and 1 base at J; junction bases unmatched: 0. The CDR3 is made up of 15 amino acids. CDR1 and CDR2 from the germline V gene are SGHRS and YFSETQ. The CDR3 loop is CASSLGLAGSYEQYF. CDR3 bases: TGCGCCAGCAGCTTGGGACTAGCGGGGTCCTACGAGCAGTACTTC.

V gene TRBV4-3 combines with J gene TRBJ1-2; the match to TRBD1 covers 7 bases. CDR1 is LGHNA, CDR2 YSLEER, per germline. Trimming removed 3 bases from V and 4 bases from J; junction bases left unmatched: 11. The CDR3 is 16 amino acids. The CDR3 reads CASSHGLTGKLYGYTF. In nucleotides, the CDR3 is TGCGCCAGCAGCCATGGATTGACAGGGAAACTCTATGGCTACACCTTC.

The gene calls are TRBV11-2 and TRBJ2-7; D may match TRBD1 or TRBD2 (5 bases each). V was shortened by 7 bases and J by 6 bases, with 10 bases between the two germline ends. The CDR3 is 11 amino acids. The V gene's germline CDR1 is SGHAT and CDR2 FQNNGV. The CDR3 DNA sequence: TGTGCCAGCAATAGTGGGGGCGAGCAGTACTTC. Its translation is CASNSGGEQYF. The entire variable domain, with the rest obtained from reference TRBV11-2 and TRBJ2-7, is as follows: EAGVAQSPRYKIIEKRQSVAFWCNPISGHATLYWYQQILGQGPKLLIQFQNNGVVDDSQLPKDRFSAERLKGVDSTLKIQPAKLEDSAVYLCASNSGGEQYFGPGTRLTVT.

The chain uses TRBV14 and TRBJ1-2, with a weak D call TRBD1 (6 bases). Germline assignment: CDR1 SGHDN and CDR2 FVKESK. This CDR3 spans 15 amino acids. V lost 6 bases and J 6 bases, leaving 20 bases between the germline ends. Here the CDR3 DNA reads TGTGCCAGCAGTCCCGGGACATTTGTAAGAGATGGCTACACCTTC. Translating gives CASSPGTFVRDGYTF.

The chain combines TRBV5-1 with TRBJ2-7; 12 bases align to TRBD2. CDR1 is SGHRS, CDR2 YFSETQ, per germline. The CDR3 consists of 19 residues. J was trimmed by 2 bases and V by 4 bases; bases with no gene match: 16. The DNA for the CDR3 is TGCGCCAGCAGCGTACCCGACACAAGGACTAGCGGGACGACCTACGAGCAGTACTTC. Translation: CASSVPDTRTSGTTYEQYF.

The chain joins TRBV6-1 to TRBJ1-4; D is undetermined. This CDR3 region has 15 residues. V was clipped by 5 bases and J by 0 bases, with 10 bases between them. Germline V gives CDR1 MNHNS, CDR2 SASEGT. In nucleotides, the CDR3 is TGTGCCAGCAGTACGGACGCGGCAACTAATGAAAAACTGTTTTTT. Translating gives CASSTDAATNEKLFF.

This sequence joins TRBV28 and TRBJ2-7, with D unclear. From germline, CDR1 is MDHEN and CDR2 SYDVKM. V was clipped by 6 bases and J by 2 bases, with 5 bases between them. There are 11 residues in the CDR3. Here the CDR3 reads CASRDPYEQYF. As DNA, the CDR3 is TGTGCCAGCAGAGACCCCTACGAGCAGTACTTC.

The rearrangement joins TRBV25-1 to TRBJ2-7, with a weak D call TRBD2 (7 bases). The CDR3 totals 13 residues. V was shortened by 4 bases and J by 10 bases, with 17 bases between the two germline ends. From germline, CDR1 is MGHDK and CDR2 SYGVNS. CDR3 DNA sequence: TGTGCCAGCAGTGCCCTACAGGGAGGGATACAGTACTTC. Amino acid sequence: CASSALQGGIQYF.

The J gene is TRBJ1-1, the V gene TRBV18; D possibly corresponds to TRBD1 (6 bases). Trimming took 5 bases from V and 4 from J, leaving 11 bases between them. Germline CDR1 KGHSH, CDR2 LQKENI. CDR3 length: 13 residues. CDR3 DNA sequence: TGTGCCAGCTCAGGCCCGACAGGCACTGAAGCTTTCTTT. The encoded protein is CASSGPTGTEAFF.

The chain employs TRBV27 and TRBJ2-1, with D possibly TRBD2 on 6 matching bases. The CDR3 is 15 residues long. Trimming pared 2 bases from V and 6 bases from J, leaving 14 bases between. CDR1 is MNHEY, CDR2 SMNVEV, per germline (reference sequence). The CDR3 DNA follows: TGTGCCAGCAGTTTAATCCCTAGGGAGGTCAATGAGCAGTTCTTC. Its protein product is CASSLIPREVNEQFF.

V and J are TRBV6-4 and TRBJ2-1; D is tentatively TRBD1 or TRBD2 (5 bases each). From germline, CDR1 is MRHNA and CDR2 SNTAGT. The CDR3 covers 16 residues. Trimming removed 4 bases at V and 8 bases at J, with 21 bases between. The CDR3 spells CASSGGSGTQFHEQFF. CDR3 nucleotides: TGTGCCAGCAGTGGAGGATCTGGGACCCAGTTCCATGAGCAGTTCTTC.

This chain links TRBV29-1 with TRBJ2-1; 9 nucleotides agree with TRBD2. This CDR3 has 15 residues. From germline, CDR1 is SQVTM and CDR2 ANQGSEA. V lost 7 bases and J lost 0; bases outside the gene matches: 7. Here the CDR3 DNA reads TGCAGCGGAGAAGTACTAGCGGGCTCCTACAATGAGCAGTTCTTC. This sequence encodes CSGEVLAGSYNEQFF.

This clone was detected only a few times. The rearrangement uses TRBV30 and TRBJ2-7, with 11 bases matching TRBD2. From germline, CDR1 is GTSNPN and CDR2 SVGIG (reference sequence). Losses at the gene ends were 4 bases for V and 2 bases for J; bases not matched to a gene: 7. This CDR3 has 15 amino acids. CDR3 bases: TGTGCCTGGAACTACAGACTAGCGGGAACCTACGAGCAGTACTTC. This sequence encodes CAWNYRLAGTYEQYF.

The chain carries TRBV2 and TRBJ2-3, with 7 bases that match TRBD2. CDR1 is SNHLY and CDR2 is FYNNEI in the germline V gene. J lost 1 base, V lost 4 bases, and 8 bases had no gene match. CDR3 size: 16 residues. This CDR3 reads CASSGGSGARTDTQYF. CDR3 nucleotides: TGTGCCAGCAGTGGGGGGAGCGGGGCCCGCACAGATACGCAGTATTTT.

The CDR3 reads CASSLDGGTYEQYF. The CDR3 DNA reads as TGTGCCAGCAGCTTAGATGGAGGGACCTACGAGCAGTACTTC. The chain employs TRBV11-2 and TRBJ2-7; maybe TRBD2 (6 bases). Germline V gene data show CDR1 as SGHAT and CDR2 as FQNNGV. The ends were cut back, 0 bases at V and 2 bases at J, with 8 bases in the middle. The CDR3 has 14 residues.

As concerns this clone: The same CDR3 can be traced to other DNA sequences in this sample. The chain joins TRBV28 to TRBJ1-5; D gene unclear. Germline CDR1 is MDHEN and CDR2 is SYDVKM. The CDR3 spans 12 residues. V shed 3 bases and J shed 5 bases, with 5 bases lying between them. CDR3 sequence: CASSFSYQPQHF. The CDR3 DNA sequence: TGTGCCAGCAGTTTCAGTTATCAGCCCCAGCATTTT.

The CDR3 is CASSPRLAGGPGTGELFF. CDR3 coding DNA: TGTGCCAGCAGCCCCAGACTAGCGGGAGGGCCGGGCACCGGGGAGCTGTTTTTT. The chain joins TRBV9 to TRBJ2-2; 14 bases line up with TRBD2. J was trimmed by 4 bases and V by 4 bases; bases with no gene match: 9. Germline loops: CDR1 SGDLS, CDR2 YYNGEE. The CDR3 extends over 18 amino acids.

The chain joins TRBV27 to TRBJ2-6; maybe TRBD1 (6 bases). V shed 7 bases and J shed 2 bases, with 12 bases lying between them. The CDR3 consists of 15 residues. Germline CDR1 and CDR2: MNHEY and SMNVEV (reference sequence). The DNA for the CDR3 is TGTGCCAGCACCAAACAGGGTGCTGGGGCCAACGTCCTGACTTTC. This encodes CASTKQGAGANVLTF.

This chain joins TRBV2 and TRBJ1-1; weak D call: TRBD1 (5 bases). The CDR3 has 14 residues. Germline V gene lookup returns CDR1 SNHLY and CDR2 FYNNEI. Trimming stripped 6 bases from V and 1 base from J, with 12 bases between. The CDR3 is CASRRYQGNTEAFF. The CDR3 nucleotides are TGTGCCAGCAGACGCTACCAGGGGAACACTGAAGCTTTCTTT.